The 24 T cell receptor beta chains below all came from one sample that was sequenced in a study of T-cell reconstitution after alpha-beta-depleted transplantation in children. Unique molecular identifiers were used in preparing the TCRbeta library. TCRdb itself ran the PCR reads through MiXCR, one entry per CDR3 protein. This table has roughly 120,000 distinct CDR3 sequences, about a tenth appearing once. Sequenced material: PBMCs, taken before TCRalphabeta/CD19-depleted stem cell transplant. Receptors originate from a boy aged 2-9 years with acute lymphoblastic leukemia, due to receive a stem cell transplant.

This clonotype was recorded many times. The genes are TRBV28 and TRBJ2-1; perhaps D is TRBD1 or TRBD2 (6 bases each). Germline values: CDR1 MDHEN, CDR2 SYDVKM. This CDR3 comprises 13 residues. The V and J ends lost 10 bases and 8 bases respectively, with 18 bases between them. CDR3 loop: CATWGAGNDEQFF. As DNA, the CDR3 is TGTGCCACCTGGGGGGCAGGGAACGATGAGCAGTTCTTC.

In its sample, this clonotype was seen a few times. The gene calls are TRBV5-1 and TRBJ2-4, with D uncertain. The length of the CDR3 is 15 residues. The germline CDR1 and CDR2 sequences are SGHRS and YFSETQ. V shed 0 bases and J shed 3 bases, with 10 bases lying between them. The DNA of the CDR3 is TGCGCCAGCAGCTTGGCCGGCGGCGACAAAAACATTCAGTACTTC. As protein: CASSLAGGDKNIQYF.

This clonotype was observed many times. The CDR3 DNA reads as TGTGCCAGCAGCCCGAGGACTAGCGGAACATACGAGCAGTACTTC. This translates into CASSPRTSGTYEQYF. V usage is TRBV27 and J usage is TRBJ2-7; 10 bases map to TRBD2. J lost 4 bases, V lost 6 bases, and 9 bases had no gene match. CDR1 and CDR2 from the germline V gene are MNHEY and SMNVEV (reference sequence). The CDR3 loop spans 15 amino acids.

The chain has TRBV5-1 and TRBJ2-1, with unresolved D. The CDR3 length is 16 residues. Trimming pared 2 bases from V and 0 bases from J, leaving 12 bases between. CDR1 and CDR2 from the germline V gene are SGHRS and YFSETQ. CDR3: CASSLIFPSSYNEQFF. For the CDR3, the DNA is TGCGCCAGCAGCTTAATATTCCCGAGCTCCTACAATGAGCAGTTCTTC.

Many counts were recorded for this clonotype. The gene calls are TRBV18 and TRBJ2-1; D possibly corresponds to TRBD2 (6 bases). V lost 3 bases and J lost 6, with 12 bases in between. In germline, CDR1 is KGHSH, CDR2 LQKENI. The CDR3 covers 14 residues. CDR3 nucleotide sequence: TGTGCCAGCTCACCGATGTCCGGGGGCAATGAGCAGTTCTTC. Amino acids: CASSPMSGGNEQFF.

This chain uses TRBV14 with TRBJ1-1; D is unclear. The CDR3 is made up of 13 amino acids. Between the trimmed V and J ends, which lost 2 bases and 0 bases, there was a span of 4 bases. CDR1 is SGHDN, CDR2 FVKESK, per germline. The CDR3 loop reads CASSQSVNTEAFF. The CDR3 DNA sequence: TGTGCCAGCAGCCAATCAGTGAACACTGAAGCTTTCTTT.

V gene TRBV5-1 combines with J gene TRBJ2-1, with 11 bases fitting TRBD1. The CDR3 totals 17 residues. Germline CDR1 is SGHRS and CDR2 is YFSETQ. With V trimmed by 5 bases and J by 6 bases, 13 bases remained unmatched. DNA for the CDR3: TGCGCCAGCAGGCGGACAGGGGGCTCGAGCCGGAGCAATGAGCAGTTCTTC. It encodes CASRRTGGSSRSNEQFF.

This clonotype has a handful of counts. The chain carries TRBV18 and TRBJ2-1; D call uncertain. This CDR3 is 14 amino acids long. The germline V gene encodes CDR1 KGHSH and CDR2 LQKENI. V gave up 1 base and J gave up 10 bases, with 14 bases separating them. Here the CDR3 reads CASSPRFGPREQFF. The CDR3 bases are TGTGCCAGCTCACCACGTTTTGGGCCCCGGGAGCAGTTCTTC.

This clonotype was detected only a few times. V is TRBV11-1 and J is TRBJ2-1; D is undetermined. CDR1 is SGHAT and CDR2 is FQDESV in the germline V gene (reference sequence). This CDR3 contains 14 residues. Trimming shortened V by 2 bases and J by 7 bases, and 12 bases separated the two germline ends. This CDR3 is CASSLQADSNEQFF. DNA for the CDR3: TGTGCCAGCAGCTTACAGGCCGATTCAAATGAGCAGTTCTTC.

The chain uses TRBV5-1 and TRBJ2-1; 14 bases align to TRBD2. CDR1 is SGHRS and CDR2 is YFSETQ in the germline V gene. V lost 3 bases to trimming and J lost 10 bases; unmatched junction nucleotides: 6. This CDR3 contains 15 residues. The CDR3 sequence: CASSWGTSGRQEQFF. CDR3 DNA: TGCGCCAGCAGCTGGGGGACTAGCGGGAGACAAGAGCAGTTCTTC.

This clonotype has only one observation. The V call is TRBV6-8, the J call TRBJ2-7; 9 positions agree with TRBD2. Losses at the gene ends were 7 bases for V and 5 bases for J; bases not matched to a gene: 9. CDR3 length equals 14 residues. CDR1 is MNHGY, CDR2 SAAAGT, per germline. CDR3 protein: CASKGTSRPDEQYF. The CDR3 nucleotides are TGTGCCAGCAAAGGGACTAGCCGACCGGACGAGCAGTACTTC.

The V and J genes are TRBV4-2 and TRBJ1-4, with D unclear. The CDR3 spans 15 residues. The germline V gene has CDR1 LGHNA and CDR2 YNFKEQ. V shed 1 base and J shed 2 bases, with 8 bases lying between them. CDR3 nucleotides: TGTGCCAGCAGCCAAGCCGCAGGTACTAATGAAAAACTGTTTTTT. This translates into CASSQAAGTNEKLFF.

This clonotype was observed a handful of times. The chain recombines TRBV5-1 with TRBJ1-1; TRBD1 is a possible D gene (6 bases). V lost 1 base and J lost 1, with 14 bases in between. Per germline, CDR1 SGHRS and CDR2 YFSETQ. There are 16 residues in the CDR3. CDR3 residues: CASSLPTTGKNTEAFF. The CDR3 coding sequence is TGCGCCAGCAGCTTGCCAACGACAGGCAAGAACACTGAAGCTTTCTTT.

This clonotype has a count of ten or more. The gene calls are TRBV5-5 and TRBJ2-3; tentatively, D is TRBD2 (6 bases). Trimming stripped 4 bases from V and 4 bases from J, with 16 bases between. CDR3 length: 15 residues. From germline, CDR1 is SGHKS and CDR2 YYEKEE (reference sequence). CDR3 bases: TGTGCCAGCAGCCAACTTGATTCGGGGGCAGATACGCAGTATTTT. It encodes CASSQLDSGADTQYF.

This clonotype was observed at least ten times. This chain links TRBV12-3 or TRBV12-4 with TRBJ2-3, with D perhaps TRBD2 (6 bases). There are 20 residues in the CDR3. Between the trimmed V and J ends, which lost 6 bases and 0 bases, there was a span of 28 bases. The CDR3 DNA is TGTGCCAGCAGCCCTGAATCGGGACTGAAAAATAAAACTAGCACAGATACGCAGTATTTT. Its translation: CASSPESGLKNKTSTDTQYF.

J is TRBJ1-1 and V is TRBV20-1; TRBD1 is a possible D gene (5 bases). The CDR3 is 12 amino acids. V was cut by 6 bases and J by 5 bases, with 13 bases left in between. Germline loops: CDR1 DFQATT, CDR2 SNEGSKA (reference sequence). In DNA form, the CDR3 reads TGCAGTGCCGTAGTAGGGGCAACTGAAGCTTTCTTT. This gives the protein CSAVVGATEAFF.

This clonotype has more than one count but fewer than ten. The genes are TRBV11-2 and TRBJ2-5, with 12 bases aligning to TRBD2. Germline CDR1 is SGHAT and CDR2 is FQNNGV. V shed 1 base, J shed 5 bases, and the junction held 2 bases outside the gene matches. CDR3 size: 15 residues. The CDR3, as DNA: TGTGCCAGCAGCTTAGGCCTAGCGGGAGGGGAGACCCAGTACTTC. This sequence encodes CASSLGLAGGETQYF.

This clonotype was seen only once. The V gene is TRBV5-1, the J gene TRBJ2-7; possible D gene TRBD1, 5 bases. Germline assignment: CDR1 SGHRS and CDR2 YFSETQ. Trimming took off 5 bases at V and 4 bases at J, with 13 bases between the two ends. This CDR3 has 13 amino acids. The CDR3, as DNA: TGCGCCAGCAGTCGTGCAGGGAAATACGAGCAGTACTTC. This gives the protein CASSRAGKYEQYF.

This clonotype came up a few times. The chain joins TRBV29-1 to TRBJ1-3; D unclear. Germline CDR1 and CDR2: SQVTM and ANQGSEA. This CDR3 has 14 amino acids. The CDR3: CSCGSGSSGNTIYF. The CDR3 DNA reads TGCAGTTGTGGATCGGGATCCTCTGGAAACACCATATATTTT. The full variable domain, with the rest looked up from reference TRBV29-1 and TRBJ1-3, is SAVISQKPSRDICQRGTSLTIQCQVDSQVTMMFWYRQQPGQSLTLIATANQGSEATYESGFVIDKFPISRPNLTFSTLTVSNMSPEDSSIYLCSCGSGSSGNTIYFGEGSWLTVV.

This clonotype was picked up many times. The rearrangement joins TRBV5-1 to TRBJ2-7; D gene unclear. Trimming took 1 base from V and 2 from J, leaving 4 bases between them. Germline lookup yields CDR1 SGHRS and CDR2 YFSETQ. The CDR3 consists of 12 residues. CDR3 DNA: TGCGCCAGCAGCTTGCCAGCCTACGAGCAGTACTTC. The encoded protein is CASSLPAYEQYF.

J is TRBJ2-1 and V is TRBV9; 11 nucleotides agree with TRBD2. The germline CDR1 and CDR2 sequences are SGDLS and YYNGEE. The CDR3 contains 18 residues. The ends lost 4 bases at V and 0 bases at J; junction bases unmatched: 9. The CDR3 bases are TGTGCCAGCAGCCCTGGGACTAGCGGATATAGCTCCTACAATGAGCAGTTCTTC. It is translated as CASSPGTSGYSSYNEQFF.

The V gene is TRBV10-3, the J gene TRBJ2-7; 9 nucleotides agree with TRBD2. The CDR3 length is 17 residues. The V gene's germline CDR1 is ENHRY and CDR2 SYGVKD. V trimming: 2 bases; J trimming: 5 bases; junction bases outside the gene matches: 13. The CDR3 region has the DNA TGTGCCATCAGTGAGCCCATGGGGACTAGCTGGGCGGACGAGCAGTACTTC. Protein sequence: CAISEPMGTSWADEQYF.

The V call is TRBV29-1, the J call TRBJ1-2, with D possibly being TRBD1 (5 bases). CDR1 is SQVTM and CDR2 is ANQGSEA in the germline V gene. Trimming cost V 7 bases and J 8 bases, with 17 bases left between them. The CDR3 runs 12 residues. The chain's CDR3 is CSARKGLDGYTF. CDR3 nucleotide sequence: TGCAGCGCCCGAAAGGGGCTCGACGGCTACACCTTC.

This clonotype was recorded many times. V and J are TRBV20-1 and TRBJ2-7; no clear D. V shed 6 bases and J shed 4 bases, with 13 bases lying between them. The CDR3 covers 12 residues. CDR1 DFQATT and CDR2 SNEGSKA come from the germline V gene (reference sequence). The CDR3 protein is CSAARPGYEQYF. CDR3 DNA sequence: TGCAGTGCGGCCCGTCCAGGATACGAGCAGTACTTC.